The 12 T cell receptor beta chains in this list originate from one sample, sequenced in a study of cytomegalovirus exposure and HLA in healthy donors. The PCR was carried out with 60 Vbeta primers and 13 Jbeta primers. Sequenced by immunoSEQ multiplex PCR; TCRdb stores in-frame clones only, minus some. The sample lists roughly 150,000 clones; about 77% were seen once. The specimen was PBMCs. These receptors were collected from a man aged 30-40 years in good health and CMV-seronegative.

The chain employs TRBV5-4 and TRBJ2-7; 7 bases match TRBD2. The germline V gene encodes CDR1 SGHNT and CDR2 YYREEE (reference sequence). There are 15 residues in the CDR3. Trimming took 1 base from V and 6 from J; bases not matched to a gene: 10. The CDR3 DNA sequence: TGTGCCAGCAGCTTGTCGCCGGGGAGGGCGGGCGAGCAGTACTTC. Amino acid sequence: CASSLSPGRAGEQYF.

V usage is TRBV7-9 and J usage is TRBJ2-5; 10 nucleotides line up with TRBD2. Germline trimming cut 6 bases from V and 4 bases from J; bases unmatched to any gene: 5. The CDR3 loop spans 14 amino acids. Germline CDR1 SEHNR, CDR2 FQNEAQ (reference sequence). In DNA form, the CDR3 reads TGTGCCAGCAGGCCCGCTAGCGGGAGAGAGACCCAGTACTTC. This encodes CASRPASGRETQYF.

The chain has TRBV30 and TRBJ1-1; D is unresolved. The germline V gene encodes CDR1 GTSNPN and CDR2 SVGIG (reference sequence). The CDR3 has 13 amino acids. The V and J ends lost 0 bases and 8 bases respectively, with 13 bases between them. In DNA form, the CDR3 reads TGTGCCTGGAGTGTAAGTCCGATGGCCGAAGCTTTCTTT. Translated: CAWSVSPMAEAFF.

Worth noting for this clone: The same CDR3 is also encoded by other DNA sequences in this sample. The chain recombines TRBV10-1 with TRBJ2-7, with D possibly TRBD1 on 5 matching bases. V lost 3 bases and J lost 2, with 8 bases in between. This CDR3 has 13 amino acids. Germline CDR1 WNHNN, CDR2 SYGVQD (reference sequence). The CDR3 DNA reads TGCGCCAGCAGTGAAAGGGGAACCTACGAGCAGTACTTC. As protein: CASSERGTYEQYF.

The chain links TRBV28 to TRBJ1-2; 7 bases align to TRBD1. The germline gives CDR1 MDHEN, CDR2 SYDVKM. The V gene end was trimmed by 5 bases and the J gene end by 1 base; junction bases not matched to a gene: 4. The CDR3 covers 14 residues. The CDR3 reads CASSTGANNYGYTF. In DNA, the CDR3 is TGTGCCAGCAGTACAGGGGCTAATAACTATGGCTACACCTTC.

In its sample, this clone was seen a few times. The gene calls are TRBV7-2 and TRBJ2-1; 9 nucleotides align to TRBD1. CDR1 is SGHTA, CDR2 FQGNSA, per germline. J lost 6 bases, V lost 1 base, and 7 bases had no gene match. The CDR3 has 16 residues. CDR3 residues: CASSLGTGVPLNEQFF. The CDR3 DNA follows: TGTGCCAGCAGCTTAGGGACAGGGGTACCTCTCAATGAGCAGTTCTTC.

The chain uses TRBV6-6 and TRBJ2-2; D is possibly TRBD2 (6 bases). This CDR3 has 16 residues. Germline CDR1 MNHNY, CDR2 SVGAGI (reference sequence). V was pared by 1 base and J by 3 bases, with 12 bases between. In nucleotides, the CDR3 is TGTGCCAGCAGTTACTATGTGTCGGGAGACACCGGGGAGCTGTTTTTT. Residues: CASSYYVSGDTGELFF.

This chain links TRBV7-2 with TRBJ2-1, with a possible D match to TRBD2 (5 bases). V lost 5 bases to trimming and J lost 6 bases, with 20 bases between them. The germline gives CDR1 SGHTA, CDR2 FQGNSA. The CDR3 runs to 16 residues. The CDR3 DNA reads TGTGCCAGCAGCCGACGGGATTTCCTTCGGGGCAATGAGCAGTTCTTC. Translation: CASSRRDFLRGNEQFF.

The genes are TRBV7-8 and TRBJ2-2; no clear D gene. The length of the CDR3 is 13 residues. The V end lost 4 bases, the J end lost 1 base, and 4 bases lay between the germline ends. CDR1 and CDR2 from the germline V gene are SGHVS and FQNEAQ. The CDR3 loop is CASSYLNTGELFF. CDR3 DNA sequence: TGTGCCAGCAGCTACTTGAACACCGGGGAGCTGTTTTTT.

The chain's CDR3 is CASSPSSGSSYNEQFF. The CDR3 DNA sequence: TGTGCCAGCTCACCAAGCAGCGGGAGCTCCTACAATGAGCAGTTCTTC. V usage is TRBV18 and J usage is TRBJ2-1, with TRBD2 matching over 8 bases. CDR1 and CDR2 (germline): KGHSH, LQKENI. The V and J ends lost 2 bases and 0 bases, in that order; junction bases with no gene match: 3. There are 16 residues in the CDR3.

Only a few counts were recorded for this clone. The chain employs TRBV30 and TRBJ1-2; 9 nucleotides match TRBD1. The CDR3 is 14 amino acids. V was clipped by 5 bases and J by 6 bases; unmatched bases: 10. Germline V lookup: CDR1 GTSNPN, CDR2 SVGIG (reference sequence). The CDR3 bases are TGTGCCTGGCAACCGGACAGGGGTATCCATGGCTACACCTTC. Protein product: CAWQPDRGIHGYTF.

The genes are TRBV7-3 and TRBJ2-3, with 7 nucleotides matching TRBD2. This CDR3 comprises 17 residues. Per germline, CDR1 SGHTA and CDR2 FQGTGA. Germline trimming cut 4 bases from V and 4 bases from J; bases unmatched to any gene: 14. The CDR3 reads CASSSTGTTNRADTQYF. The CDR3 DNA reads TGTGCCAGCAGCTCAACCGGGACTACCAACCGGGCAGATACGCAGTATTTT. Supplemented by reference TRBV7-3 and TRBJ2-3, the full variable domain reads GAGVSQTPSNKVTEKGKYVELRCDPISGHTALYWYRQSLGQGPEFLIYFQGTGAADDSGLPNDRFFAVRPEGSVSTLKIQRTERGDSAVYLCASSSTGTTNRADTQYFGPGTRLTVL.